This TCR beta chain is from a study of blood T cell repertoires in COVID-19. The CDR3 totals 13 residues. Between the trimmed V and J ends, which lost 6 bases and 1 base, there was a span of 9 bases. Per the authors' pipeline: Researchers report that nucleated cell counts were estimated from reference gene primer amplification. Data came from immunoSEQ multiplex PCR; TCRdb stores just in-frame clones and leaves some out. V, J and clone size are taken as reported in that table, and D and trimming were inferred from the DNA itself. The sample includes approximately 170,000 clones, roughly 84% of them seen just once.

The sequenced sample consisted of peripheral blood. The rearrangement joins TRBV12-3 or TRBV12-4 to TRBJ1-2; D gene uncertain. The sequence derives from a woman aged 80 or over with active or convalescent COVID-19. Written as DNA, the CDR3 is TGTGCCAGCAGCCTGAGCGGTAACTATGGCTACACCTTC. As protein: CASSLSGNYGYTF.